Described below is a single T cell receptor beta chain sequence and its context. Its antigen is unknown. From the 5' RACE reads, TCRdb called clonotypes with MiXCR, one entry per CDR3 protein. The sample lists more than 600,000 distinct CDR3 sequences, approximately 18% occurring once. The data were obtained in a study of identical twins. The V segment lost 5 bases and the J segment 0 bases; nucleotides outside the gene matches: 10. The CDR3 runs to 17 residues. CDR1 SGHTA and CDR2 FQGNSA come from the germline V gene. Findings and caveats of the study: Excess sharing by twins proved weaker in beta out-of-frame sequences.

The same data also went into a second study, on T cells expressing NK-cell markers. From that second work: The study drew TCR beta repertoires from sorted CD3+CD56+NKG2C+, CD3+CD56+NKG2C- and CD3+CD56-NKG2C+ T cells. The sequencing cohort of eight donors included seven HCMV-seropositive individuals and one seronegative individual. The dominant NKG2C+ clonotypes represented 1.0-7.0% of CD8+ T cells in over 5 donors.

Sequencing used PBMCs. V usage is TRBV7-2 and J usage is TRBJ1-2; 9 bases align to TRBD1. This clonotype was sampled from a young woman in good health. The CDR3 DNA reads as TGTGCCAGCAGCGTAGGAGGAGGGACAGGGACTAACTATGGCTACACCTTC. Its protein product is CASSVGGGTGTNYGYTF.